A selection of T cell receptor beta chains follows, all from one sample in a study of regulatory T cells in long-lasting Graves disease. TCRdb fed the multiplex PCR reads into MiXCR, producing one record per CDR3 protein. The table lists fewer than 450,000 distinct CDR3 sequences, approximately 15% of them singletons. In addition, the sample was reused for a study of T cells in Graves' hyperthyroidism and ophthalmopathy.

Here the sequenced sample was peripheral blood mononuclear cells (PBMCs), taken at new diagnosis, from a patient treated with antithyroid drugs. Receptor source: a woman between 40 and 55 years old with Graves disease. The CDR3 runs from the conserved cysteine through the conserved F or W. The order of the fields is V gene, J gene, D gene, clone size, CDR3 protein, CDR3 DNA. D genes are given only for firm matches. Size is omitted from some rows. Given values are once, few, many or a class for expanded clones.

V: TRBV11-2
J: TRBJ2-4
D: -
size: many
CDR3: CASSLEVAKNIQYF
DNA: TGTGCCAGCAGCTTAGAGGTAGCCAAAAACATTCAGTACTTC

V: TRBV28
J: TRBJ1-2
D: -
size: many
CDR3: CASMVVGAPTNYGYTF
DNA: TGTGCCAGCATGGTGGTGGGGGCCCCCACTAACTATGGCTACACCTTC

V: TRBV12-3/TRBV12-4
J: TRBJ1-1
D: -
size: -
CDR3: CASSLGQAMVLTSVEAFF
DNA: TGTGCCAGCAGTTTAGGACAGGCGATGGTACTGACTTCCGTTGAAGCTTTCTTT

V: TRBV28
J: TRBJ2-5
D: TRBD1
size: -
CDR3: CASRETGVPNF
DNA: TGTGCCAGCAGGGAGACAGGGGTTCCCAACTTC

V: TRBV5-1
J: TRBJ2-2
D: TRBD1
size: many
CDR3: CASSLYHQGEAGELFF
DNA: TGCGCCAGCAGCTTGTATCATCAGGGGGAAGCCGGGGAGCTGTTTTTT

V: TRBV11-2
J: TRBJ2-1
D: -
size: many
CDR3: CASSPPGRSYNEQFF
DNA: TGTGCCAGCAGCCCCCCGGGCCGCTCCTACAATGAGCAGTTCTTC

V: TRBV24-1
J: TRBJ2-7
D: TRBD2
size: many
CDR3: CATSEGGLAGSYEQYF
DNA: TGTGCCACCAGTGAGGGGGGACTAGCGGGTTCCTACGAGCAGTACTTC

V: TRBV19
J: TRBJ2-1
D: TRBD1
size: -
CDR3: CASSISRGPSRNNEQFF
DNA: TGTGCCAGTAGTATATCCAGGGGGCCATCTAGAAACAATGAGCAGTTCTTC

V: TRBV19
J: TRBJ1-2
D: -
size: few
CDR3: CASSIGQQNYGYTF
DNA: TGTGCCAGTAGTATTGGGCAGCAGAACTATGGCTACACCTTC

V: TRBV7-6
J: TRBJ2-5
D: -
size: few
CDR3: CASSLGGGPETQYF
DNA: TGTGCCAGCAGCTTAGGTGGGGGCCCAGAGACCCAGTACTTC

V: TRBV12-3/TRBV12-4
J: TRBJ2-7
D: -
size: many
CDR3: CASSSGTPNEQYF
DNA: TGTGCCAGCAGTTCCGGGACACCAAACGAGCAGTACTTC

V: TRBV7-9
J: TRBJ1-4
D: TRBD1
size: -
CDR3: CASSLGDRDGEKLFF
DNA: TGTGCCAGCAGCTTAGGAGACAGGGATGGTGAAAAACTGTTTTTT

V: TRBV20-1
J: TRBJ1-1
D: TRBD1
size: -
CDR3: CSARDPYRQGAMTEAFF
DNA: TGCAGTGCTAGAGATCCCTACCGACAGGGGGCCATGACTGAAGCTTTCTTT

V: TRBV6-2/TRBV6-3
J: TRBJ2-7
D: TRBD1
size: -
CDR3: CASSESDRGIYEQYF
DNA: TGTGCCAGCAGTGAAAGTGACAGGGGGATCTACGAGCAGTACTTC

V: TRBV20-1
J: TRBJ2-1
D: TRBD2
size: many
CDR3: CSAAGLAGSSYNEQFF
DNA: TGCAGTGCGGCAGGACTAGCGGGTAGCTCCTACAATGAGCAGTTCTTC

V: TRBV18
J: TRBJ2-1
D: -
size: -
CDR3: CAISCGRYNEQFF
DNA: TGTGCCATCTCATGCGGACGGTACAATGAGCAGTTCTTC

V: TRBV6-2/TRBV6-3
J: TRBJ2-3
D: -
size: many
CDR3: CASSYRAGNTDTQYF
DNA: TGTGCCAGCAGTTACCGGGCGGGTAACACAGATACGCAGTATTTT

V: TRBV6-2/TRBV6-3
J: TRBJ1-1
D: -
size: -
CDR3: CASSEHRGSTEAFF
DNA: TGTGCCAGCAGTGAACATCGGGGGAGCACTGAAGCTTTCTTT

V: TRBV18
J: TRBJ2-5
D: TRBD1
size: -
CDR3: CASSLSRDRVYSWYF
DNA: TGTGCCAGCTCACTCTCCCGGGACAGGGTCTATTCGTGGTACTTC

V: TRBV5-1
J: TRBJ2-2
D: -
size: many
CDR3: CASSLAAGWNTGELFF
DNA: TGCGCCAGCAGCTTGGCTGCAGGGTGGAACACCGGGGAGCTGTTTTTT

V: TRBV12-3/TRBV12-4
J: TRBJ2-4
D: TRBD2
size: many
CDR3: CASSPRGGLAGLAKNIQYF
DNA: TGTGCCAGCAGTCCCAGGGGAGGACTAGCGGGATTAGCCAAAAACATTCAGTACTTC

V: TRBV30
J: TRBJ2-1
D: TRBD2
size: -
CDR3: CAWSGGLAGANEQFF
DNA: TGTGCCTGGAGTGGAGGTCTAGCGGGAGCAAATGAGCAGTTCTTC

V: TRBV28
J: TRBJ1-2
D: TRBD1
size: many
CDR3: CASSLSDRVIGYTF
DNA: TGTGCCAGCAGTTTGAGTGACAGGGTTATTGGCTACACCTTC

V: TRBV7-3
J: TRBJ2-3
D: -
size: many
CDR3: CASSPTGRTDTQYF
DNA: TGTGCCAGCAGCCCAACAGGGCGCACAGATACGCAGTATTTT

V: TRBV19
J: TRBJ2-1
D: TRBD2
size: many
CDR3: CASSMESGLAGNSYNEQFF
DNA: TGTGCCAGTAGTATGGAGTCCGGACTAGCGGGGAACTCCTACAATGAGCAGTTCTTC

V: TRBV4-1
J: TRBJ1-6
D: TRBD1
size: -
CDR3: CASSQAISGTGNSPLHF
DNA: TGCGCCAGCAGCCAAGCCATTTCCGGGACAGGGAATTCACCCCTCCACTTT

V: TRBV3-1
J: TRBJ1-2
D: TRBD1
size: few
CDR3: CASSQTGGAGYTF
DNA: TGTGCCAGCAGCCAAACAGGGGGCGCGGGCTACACCTTC

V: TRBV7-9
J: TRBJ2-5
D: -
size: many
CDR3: CASSLPIQGMMEETQYF
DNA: TGTGCCAGCAGCCTACCCATACAGGGAATGATGGAAGAGACCCAGTACTTC

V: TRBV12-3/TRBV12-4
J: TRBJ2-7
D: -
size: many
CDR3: CASSLRTKSYEQYF
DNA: TGTGCCAGCAGTTTAAGGACTAAGTCCTACGAGCAGTACTTC

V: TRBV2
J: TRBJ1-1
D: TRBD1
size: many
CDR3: CASGGTGGLGTEAFF
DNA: TGTGCCAGCGGGGGGACAGGGGGCTTGGGGACTGAAGCTTTCTTT

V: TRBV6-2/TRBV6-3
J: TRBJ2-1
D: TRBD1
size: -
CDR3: CATLRSRGQDNEQFF
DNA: TGTGCCACCCTAAGATCCAGGGGGCAGGACAATGAGCAGTTCTTC

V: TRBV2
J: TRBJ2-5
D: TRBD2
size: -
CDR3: CASSEGSGRVSETQYF
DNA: TGTGCCAGCAGTGAAGGATCTGGGAGGGTCTCGGAGACCCAGTACTTC

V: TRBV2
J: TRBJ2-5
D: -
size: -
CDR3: CASRVAGQGETQYF
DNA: TGTGCCAGCAGAGTAGCGGGTCAGGGGGAGACCCAGTACTTC

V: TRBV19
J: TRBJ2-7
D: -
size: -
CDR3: CASSIAGVSYEQYF
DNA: TGTGCCAGTAGTATAGCAGGGGTTTCCTACGAGCAGTACTTC

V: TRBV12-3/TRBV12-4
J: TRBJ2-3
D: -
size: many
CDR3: CASSTPRDTQYF
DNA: TGTGCCAGCAGTACCCCTCGCGATACGCAGTATTTT

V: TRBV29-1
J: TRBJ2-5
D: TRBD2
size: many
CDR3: CSVATSGRDQETQYF
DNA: TGCAGCGTTGCGACTAGCGGGAGGGATCAAGAGACCCAGTACTTC

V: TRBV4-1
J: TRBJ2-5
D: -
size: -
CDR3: CASSQDTSGVETQYF
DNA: TGCGCCAGCAGCCAAGATACCTCAGGGGTAGAGACCCAGTACTTC

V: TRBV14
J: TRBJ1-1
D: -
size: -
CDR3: CASSPFGDRAFF
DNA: TGTGCCAGCAGCCCTTTCGGCGACCGGGCTTTCTTT

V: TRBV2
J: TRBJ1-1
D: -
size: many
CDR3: CASSEGGLLSEAFF
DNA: TGTGCCAGCAGTGAGGGGGGTCTCCTATCTGAAGCTTTCTTT

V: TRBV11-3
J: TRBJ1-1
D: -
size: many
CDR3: CASTAGVYDTEAFF
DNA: TGTGCCAGCACCGCAGGGGTTTACGACACTGAAGCTTTCTTT

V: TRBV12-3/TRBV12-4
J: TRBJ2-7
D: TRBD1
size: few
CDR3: CASSFVTGAIVEQYF
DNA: TGTGCCAGCAGTTTTGTCACAGGGGCCATTGTTGAGCAGTACTTC

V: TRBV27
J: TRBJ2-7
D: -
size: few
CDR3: CASSWGPLYEQYF
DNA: TGTGCCAGCAGTTGGGGTCCACTGTACGAGCAGTACTTC

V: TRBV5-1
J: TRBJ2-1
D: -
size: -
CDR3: CASSLAPGSYNEQSF
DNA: TGCGCCAGCAGCTTGGCCCCGGGTTCGTACAATGAGCAGTCCTTC

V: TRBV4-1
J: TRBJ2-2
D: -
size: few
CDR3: CASSQDNGWDLGELFF
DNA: TGCGCCAGCAGCCAAGATAACGGATGGGACCTCGGGGAGCTGTTTTTT

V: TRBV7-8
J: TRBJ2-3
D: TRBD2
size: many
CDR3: CASSLGTSGTRDTQYF
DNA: TGTGCCAGCAGCCTCGGGACTAGCGGGACGAGAGATACGCAGTATTTT

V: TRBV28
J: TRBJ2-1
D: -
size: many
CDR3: CASNEGVEDEQFF
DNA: TGTGCCAGCAACGAGGGGGTAGAGGATGAGCAGTTCTTC

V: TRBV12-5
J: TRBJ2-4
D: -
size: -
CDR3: CASGLVRRKAKNIQYF
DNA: TGTGCTAGTGGTTTGGTACGGCGGAAAGCCAAAAACATTCAGTACTTC

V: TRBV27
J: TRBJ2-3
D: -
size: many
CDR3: CASNTIGGITDTQYF
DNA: TGTGCCAGCAATACCATTGGGGGGATTACAGATACGCAGTATTTT

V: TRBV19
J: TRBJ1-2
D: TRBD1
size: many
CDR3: CASSDSGTGGWGYTF
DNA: TGTGCCAGTAGCGACAGCGGGACAGGGGGCTGGGGCTACACCTTC

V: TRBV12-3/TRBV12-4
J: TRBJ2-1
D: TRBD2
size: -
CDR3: CASSRTSGRAAHYNEQFF
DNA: TGTGCCAGCAGTCGGACTAGCGGGAGGGCCGCCCACTACAATGAGCAGTTCTTC

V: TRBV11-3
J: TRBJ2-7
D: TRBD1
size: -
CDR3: CASSLMVGGREQYF
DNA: TGTGCCAGCAGCTTAATGGTAGGGGGCCGCGAGCAGTACTTC

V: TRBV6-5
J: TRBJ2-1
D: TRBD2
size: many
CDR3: CASSYLAGGYNEQFF
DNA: TGTGCCAGCAGTTACCTAGCGGGAGGATACAATGAGCAGTTCTTC

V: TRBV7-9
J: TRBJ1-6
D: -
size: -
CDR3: CASSLGPTSPLHF
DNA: TGTGCCAGCAGCTTGGGTCCTACCTCACCCCTCCACTTT

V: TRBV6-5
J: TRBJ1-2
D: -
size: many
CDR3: CASSYPPPAAGYTF
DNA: TGTGCCAGCAGTTACCCTCCACCGGCTGCCGGCTACACCTTC

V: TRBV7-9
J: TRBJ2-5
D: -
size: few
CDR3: CASSRGRKGRSIQETQYF
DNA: TGTGCCAGCAGCAGAGGTCGCAAAGGGAGGTCTATACAAGAGACCCAGTACTTC

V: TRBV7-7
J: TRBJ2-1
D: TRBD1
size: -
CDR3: CASSPKDRYNEQFF
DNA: TGTGCTAGCAGCCCCAAGGACAGGTACAATGAGCAGTTCTTC